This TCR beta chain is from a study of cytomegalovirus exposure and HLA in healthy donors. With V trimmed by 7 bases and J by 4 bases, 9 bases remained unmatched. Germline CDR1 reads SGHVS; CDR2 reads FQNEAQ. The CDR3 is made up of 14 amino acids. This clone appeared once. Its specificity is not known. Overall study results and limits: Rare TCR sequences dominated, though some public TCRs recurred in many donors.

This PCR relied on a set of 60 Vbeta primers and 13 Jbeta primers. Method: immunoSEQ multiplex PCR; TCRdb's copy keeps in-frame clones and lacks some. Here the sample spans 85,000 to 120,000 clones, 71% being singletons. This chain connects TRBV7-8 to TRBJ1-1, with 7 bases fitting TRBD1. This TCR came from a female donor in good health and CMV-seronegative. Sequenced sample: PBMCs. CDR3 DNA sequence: TGTGCCAGCACGACAGGGTCAAGGAGCACTGAAGCTTTCTTT. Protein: CASTTGSRSTEAFF.